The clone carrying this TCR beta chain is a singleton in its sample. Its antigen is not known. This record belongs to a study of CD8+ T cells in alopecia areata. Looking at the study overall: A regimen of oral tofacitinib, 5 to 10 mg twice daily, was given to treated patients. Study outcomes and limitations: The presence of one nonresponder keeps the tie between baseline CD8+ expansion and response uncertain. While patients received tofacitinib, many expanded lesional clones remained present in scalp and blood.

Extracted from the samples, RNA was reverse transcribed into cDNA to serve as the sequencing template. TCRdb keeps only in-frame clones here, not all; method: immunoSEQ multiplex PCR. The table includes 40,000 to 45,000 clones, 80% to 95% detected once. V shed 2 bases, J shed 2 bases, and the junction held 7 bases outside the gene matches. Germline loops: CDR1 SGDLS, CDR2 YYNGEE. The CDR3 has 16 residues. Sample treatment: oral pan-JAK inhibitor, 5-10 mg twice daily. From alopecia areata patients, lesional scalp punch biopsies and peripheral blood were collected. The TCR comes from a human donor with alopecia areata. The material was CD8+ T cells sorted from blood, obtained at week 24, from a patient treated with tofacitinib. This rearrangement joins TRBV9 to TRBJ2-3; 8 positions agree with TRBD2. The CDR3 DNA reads TGTGCCAGCAGCGTCATAGCGGGGTCCCACACAGATACGCAGTATTTT. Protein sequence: CASSVIAGSHTDTQYF.